The clone carrying this T cell receptor (beta chain) occurred many times. The antigen is unknown. The junction departs from the called germline gene at one end, perhaps through a read error. Germline lookup yields CDR1 LGHNT and CDR2 FRNRAP. The CDR3 contains 13 residues. The sample is drawn from a study of neurological immune-mediated disorders. Unsorted libraries used 2 million PBMCs kept at -80 degrees C. Every sequencing run returned over 190 million TCR-beta sequences, which were derived from 15-18 subjects. TCRdb used MiXCR to reprocess the 5' RACE reads, holding one entry per CDR3 protein. The table has tens of thousands of distinct CDR3 sequences, roughly 3.3% seen once. Overall study results and limits: There was no clinical or MRI feature that was associated with the multiple sclerosis repertoire cluster. Phylogenetic grouping put 18 of 34 multiple sclerosis patients' repertoires into one related-CDR3 cluster, a possible signature.

This receptor was identified in a woman in her forties or fifties with multiple sclerosis. Sequencing was carried out using PBMCs. V and J are TRBV12-5 and TRBJ2-4, with TRBD1 identical over 7 bases. Here the CDR3 DNA reads TGTGCTAGTGGTTTGGAAACAGGGGTCTCAGGGGACTTC. The encoded protein is CASGLETGVSGDF. Full variable domain (missing parts from reference TRBV12-5 and TRBJ2-4): DARVTQTPRHKVTEMGQEVTMRCQPILGHNTVFWYRQTMMQGLELLAYFRNRAPLDDSGMPKDRFSAEMPDATLATLKIQPSEPRDSAVYFCASGLETGVSGDFGAGTRLSVL.